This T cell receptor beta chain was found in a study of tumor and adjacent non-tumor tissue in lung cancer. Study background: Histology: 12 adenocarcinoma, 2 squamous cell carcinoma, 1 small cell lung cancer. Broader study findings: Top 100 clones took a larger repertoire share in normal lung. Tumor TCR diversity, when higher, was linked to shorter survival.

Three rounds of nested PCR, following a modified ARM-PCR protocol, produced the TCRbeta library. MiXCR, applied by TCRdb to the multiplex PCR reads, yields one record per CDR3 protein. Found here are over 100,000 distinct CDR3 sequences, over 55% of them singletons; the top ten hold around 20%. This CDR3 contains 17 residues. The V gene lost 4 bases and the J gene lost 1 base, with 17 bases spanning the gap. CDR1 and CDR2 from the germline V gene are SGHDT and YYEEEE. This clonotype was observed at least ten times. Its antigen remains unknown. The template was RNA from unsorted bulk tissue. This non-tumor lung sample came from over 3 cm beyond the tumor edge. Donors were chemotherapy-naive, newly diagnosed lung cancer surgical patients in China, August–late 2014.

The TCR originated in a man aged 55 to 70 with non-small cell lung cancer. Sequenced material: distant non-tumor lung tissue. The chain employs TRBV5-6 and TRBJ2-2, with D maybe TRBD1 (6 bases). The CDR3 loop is CASSPAWGRWNTGELFF. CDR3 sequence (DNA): TGTGCCAGCAGCCCAGCGTGGGGGCGGTGGAACACCGGGGAGCTGTTTTTT. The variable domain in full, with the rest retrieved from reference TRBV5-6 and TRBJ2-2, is DAGVTQSPTHLIKTRGQQVTLRCSPKSGHDTVSWYQQALGQGPQFIFQYYEEEERQRGNFPDRFSGHQFPNYSSELNVNALLLGDSALYLCASSPAWGRWNTGELFFGEGSRLTVL.